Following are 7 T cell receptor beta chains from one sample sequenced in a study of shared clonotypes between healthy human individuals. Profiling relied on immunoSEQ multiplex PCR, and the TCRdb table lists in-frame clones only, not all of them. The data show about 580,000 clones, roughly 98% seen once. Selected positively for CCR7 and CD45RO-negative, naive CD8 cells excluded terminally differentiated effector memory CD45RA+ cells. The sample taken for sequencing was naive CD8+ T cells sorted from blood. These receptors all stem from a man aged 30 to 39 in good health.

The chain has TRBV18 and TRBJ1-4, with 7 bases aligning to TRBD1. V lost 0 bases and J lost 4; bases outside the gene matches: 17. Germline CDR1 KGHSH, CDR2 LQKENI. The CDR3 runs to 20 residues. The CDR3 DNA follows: TGTGCCAGCTCACCACCTTTATCTCCGGACAGGCCTTGGAGTAATGAAAAACTGTTTTTT. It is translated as CASSPPLSPDRPWSNEKLFF.

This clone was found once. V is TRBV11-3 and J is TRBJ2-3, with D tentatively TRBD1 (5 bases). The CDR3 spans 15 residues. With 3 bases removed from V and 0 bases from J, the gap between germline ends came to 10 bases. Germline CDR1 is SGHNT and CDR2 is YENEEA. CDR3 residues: CASSLTASSTDTQYF. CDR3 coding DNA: TGTGCCAGCAGCTTGACAGCATCTAGCACAGATACGCAGTATTTT.

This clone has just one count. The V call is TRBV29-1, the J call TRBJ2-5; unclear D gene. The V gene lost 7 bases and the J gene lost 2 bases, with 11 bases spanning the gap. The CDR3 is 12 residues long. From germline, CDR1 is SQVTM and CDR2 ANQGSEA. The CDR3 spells CSARDRQETQYF. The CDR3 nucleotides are TGCAGCGCCAGAGACCGACAAGAGACCCAGTACTTC.

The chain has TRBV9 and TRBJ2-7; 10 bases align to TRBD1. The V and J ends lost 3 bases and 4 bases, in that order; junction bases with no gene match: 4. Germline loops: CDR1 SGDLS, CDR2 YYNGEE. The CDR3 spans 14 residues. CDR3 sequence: CASSAGTGDYEQYF. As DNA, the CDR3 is TGTGCCAGCAGCGCCGGGACAGGGGATTACGAGCAGTACTTC.

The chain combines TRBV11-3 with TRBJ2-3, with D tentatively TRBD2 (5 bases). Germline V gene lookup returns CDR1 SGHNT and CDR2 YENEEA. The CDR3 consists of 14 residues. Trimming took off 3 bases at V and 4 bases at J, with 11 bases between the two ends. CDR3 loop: CASSLPEDADTQYF. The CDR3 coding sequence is TGTGCCAGCAGCTTGCCGGAGGACGCAGATACGCAGTATTTT.

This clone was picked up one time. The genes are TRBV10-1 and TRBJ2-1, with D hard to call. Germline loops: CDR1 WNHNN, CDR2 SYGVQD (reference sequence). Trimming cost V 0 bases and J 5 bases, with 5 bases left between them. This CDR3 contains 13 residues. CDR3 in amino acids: CASSESLHNEQFF. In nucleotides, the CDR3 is TGCGCCAGCAGTGAGTCCCTGCACAATGAGCAGTTCTTC.

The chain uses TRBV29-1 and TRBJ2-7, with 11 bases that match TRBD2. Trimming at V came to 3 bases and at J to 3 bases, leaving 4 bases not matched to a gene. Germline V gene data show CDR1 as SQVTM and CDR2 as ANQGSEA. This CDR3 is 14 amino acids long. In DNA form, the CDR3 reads TGCAGCGTTGACGGACTAGCGGGTAGCTACGAGCAGTACTTC. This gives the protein CSVDGLAGSYEQYF.